This T cell receptor beta chain was obtained from a study of control samples from healthy donors and cancer patients. This clone has more than one count but fewer than ten. This table comes from immunoSEQ multiplex PCR, and its TCRdb copy is limited to in-frame clones, with some not included. Found here are 130,000 or so clones, around nine tenths of them singletons; the top ten hold approximately 7.5%. CDR1 is SGHTS, CDR2 YDEGEE, per germline. V shed 4 bases and J 1 base; nucleotides not matched to a gene: 12. The CDR3 contains 17 residues. The clonotype comes from a man in his fifties with head and neck cancer. The chain carries TRBV5-8 and TRBJ2-3; 7 positions match TRBD1. Sequencing used PBMCs. The chain's CDR3 is CASSPKTGTIGTDTQYF. As DNA, the CDR3 is TGTGCCAGCAGCCCAAAGACAGGGACCATAGGCACAGATACGCAGTATTTT.